This T cell receptor beta chain comes out of a study of prognosis after radiotherapy for stage I lung cancer. On the study more broadly: Median age was around 70 years (about 53 to 84) among about 14 men and 6 women. Histology showed adenocarcinoma in approximately eleven patients versus squamous cell carcinoma in 7 or 8. Radiotherapy: SBRT, 3 to 5 fractions, biologically effective dose at least 100 Gy. General study findings and limits: Following stereotactic body radiation therapy, unique TCR clone counts fell, with a median of approximately 9,600 versus 7,200.

There are 11 residues in the CDR3. V shed 4 bases and J shed 9 bases, with 7 bases lying between them. Genomic DNA provided the template from which TCR beta CDR3 was amplified by two-round multiplex PCR. Primers targeting each individual TRBV and TRBJ gene were applied in first-round PCR. TCRdb called the multiplex PCR reads again in MiXCR, with one record for every CDR3 protein. The table lists under 15,000 distinct CDR3 sequences, about 56% of them singletons. Of note for this clonotype: The antigen remains undetermined.

The origin of this receptor is a donor over 45 with non-small cell lung cancer. V usage is TRBV12-3 or TRBV12-4 and J usage is TRBJ2-1, with D possibly being TRBD1 (5 bases). The sample consisted of PBMCs, taken before or after stereotactic body radiation therapy (not recorded which). CDR3 loop: CASSSGFEQFF. The CDR3, as DNA: TGTGCCAGCAGTTCAGGGTTTGAGCAGTTCTTC.